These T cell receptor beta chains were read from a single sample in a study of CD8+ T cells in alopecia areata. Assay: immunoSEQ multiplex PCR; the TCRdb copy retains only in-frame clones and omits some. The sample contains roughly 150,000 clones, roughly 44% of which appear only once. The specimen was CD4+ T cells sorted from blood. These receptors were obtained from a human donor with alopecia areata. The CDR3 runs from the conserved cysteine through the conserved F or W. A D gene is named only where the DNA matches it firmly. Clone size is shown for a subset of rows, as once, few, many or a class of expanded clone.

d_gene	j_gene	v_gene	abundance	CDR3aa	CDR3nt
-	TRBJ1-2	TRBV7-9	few	CASSFPKNYGYTF	TGTGCCAGCAGCTTCCCCAAGAACTATGGCTACACCTTC
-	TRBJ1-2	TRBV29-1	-	CSVEDLRGRGYTF	TGCAGCGTTGAAGATCTTAGGGGTCGAGGCTACACCTTC
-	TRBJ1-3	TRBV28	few	CASSLVSGNTIYF	TGTGCCAGCAGTTTGGTCTCTGGAAACACCATATATTTT
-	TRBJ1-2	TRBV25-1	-	CASSGPGTRRDYGYTF	TGTGCCAGCAGCGGACCGGGGACGCGGAGGGACTATGGCTACACCTTC
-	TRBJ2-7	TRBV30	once	CAWSVGGTGPYEQYF	TGTGCCTGGAGTGTGGGGGGGACAGGTCCCTACGAGCAGTACTTC
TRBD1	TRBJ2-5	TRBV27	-	CASGQDRGRETQYF	TGTGCCAGCGGGCAGGACAGGGGTAGGGAGACCCAGTACTTC
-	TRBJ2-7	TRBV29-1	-	CSVEDRTEQYF	TGCAGCGTTGAAGATCGAACAGAGCAGTACTTC
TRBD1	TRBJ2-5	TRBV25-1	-	CASSEPDRVQETQYF	TGTGCCAGCAGTGAACCCGACAGGGTCCAAGAGACCCAGTACTTC
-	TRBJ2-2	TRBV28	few	CASLLGNTGELFF	TGTGCCAGTTTACTGGGGAACACCGGGGAGCTGTTTTTT
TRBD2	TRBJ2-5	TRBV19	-	CASTVASGKQETQYF	TGTGCCAGTACGGTGGCTAGCGGAAAACAAGAGACCCAGTACTTC
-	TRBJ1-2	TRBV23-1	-	CASPGEGRSLTIKSGYTF	TGCGCCAGCCCGGGGGAAGGGCGCTCACTAACTATTAAGTCTGGCTACACCTTC
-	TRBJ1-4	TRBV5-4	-	CASSLRGPNEKLFF	TGTGCCAGCAGCTTGCGCGGACCTAATGAAAAACTGTTTTTT
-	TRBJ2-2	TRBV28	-	CASSLSGQSNTGELFF	TGTGCCAGCAGTTTATCGGGGCAGTCGAACACCGGGGAGCTGTTTTTT
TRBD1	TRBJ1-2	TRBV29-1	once	CSVGQGADNTYGYTF	TGCAGCGTTGGGCAGGGGGCAGACAACACATATGGCTACACCTTC
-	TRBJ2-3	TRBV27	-	CASSPRPDTQYF	TGTGCCAGCAGTCCCCGCCCAGATACGCAGTATTTT
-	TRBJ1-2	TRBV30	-	CAFHRVNGYTF	TGTGCCTTTCACAGGGTGAACGGCTACACCTTC
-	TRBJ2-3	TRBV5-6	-	CASSPGTRGRADTQYF	TGTGCCAGCAGCCCTGGGACAAGGGGAAGGGCAGATACGCAGTATTTT
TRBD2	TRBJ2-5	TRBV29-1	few	CSVEEPLAGRETQYF	TGCAGCGTTGAAGAGCCCCTAGCGGGAAGGGAGACCCAGTACTTC
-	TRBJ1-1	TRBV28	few	CASSFPLNTEAFF	TGTGCCAGCAGTTTTCCCCTGAACACTGAAGCTTTCTTT
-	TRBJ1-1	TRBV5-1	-	CASSSSTVNTEAFF	TGCGCCAGCAGCTCCTCGACGGTGAACACTGAAGCTTTCTTT
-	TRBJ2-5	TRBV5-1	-	CASSLAQGQETQYF	TGCGCCAGCAGCTTGGCTCAGGGGCAAGAGACCCAGTACTTC
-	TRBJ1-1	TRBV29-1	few	CSVEGGQTEAFF	TGCAGCGTGGAGGGGGGCCAAACTGAAGCTTTCTTT
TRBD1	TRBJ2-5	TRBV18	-	CASSPPGTVKTQYF	TGTGCCAGCTCACCGCCCGGGACAGTAAAGACCCAGTACTTC
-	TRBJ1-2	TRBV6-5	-	CASSSQGGNNYGYTF	TGTGCCAGCAGTTCCCAGGGTGGAAATAACTATGGCTACACCTTC
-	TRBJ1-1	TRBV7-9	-	CAFRGGNTEAFF	TGTGCCTTTAGGGGAGGGAACACTGAAGCTTTCTTT
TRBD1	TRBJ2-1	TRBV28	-	CASSSPDRGGSYNEQFF	TGTGCCAGCAGTTCCCCCGACAGGGGAGGCTCCTACAATGAGCAGTTCTTC
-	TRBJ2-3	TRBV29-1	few	CSGTRTTDTQYF	TGCAGCGGCACGAGAACCACAGATACGCAGTATTTT
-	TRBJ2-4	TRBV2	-	CASSAVGLGTIQYF	TGTGCCAGCAGTGCCGTTGGGTTGGGAACCATTCAGTACTTC
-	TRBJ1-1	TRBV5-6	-	CASSPWAVTEAFF	TGTGCCAGCAGCCCCTGGGCCGTCACTGAAGCTTTCTTT
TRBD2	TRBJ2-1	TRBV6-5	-	CASSYWLAGGGNEQFF	TGTGCCAGCAGTTACTGGCTAGCGGGAGGAGGGAATGAGCAGTTCTTC
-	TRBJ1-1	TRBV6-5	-	CASNDLWHTEAFF	TGTGCCAGCAACGACTTGTGGCACACTGAAGCTTTCTTT
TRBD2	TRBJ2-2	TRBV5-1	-	CASSFGTSGKNTGELFF	TGCGCCAGCAGCTTTGGGACTAGCGGAAAGAACACCGGGGAGCTGTTTTTT
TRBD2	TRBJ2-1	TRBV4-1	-	CASSQDQSGGFYNEQFF	TGCGCCAGCAGCCAAGATCAGTCGGGAGGCTTCTACAATGAGCAGTTCTTC
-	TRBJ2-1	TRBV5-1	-	CASSLAGIDNEQFF	TGCGCCAGCAGCTTGGCTGGCATAGACAATGAGCAGTTCTTC
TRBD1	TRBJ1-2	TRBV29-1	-	CSVDYRGGGGYTF	TGCAGCGTGGATTACAGGGGAGGCGGGGGCTACACCTTC
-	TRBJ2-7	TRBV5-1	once	CASSLWTAYEQYF	TGCGCCAGCAGCTTGTGGACAGCCTACGAGCAGTACTTC
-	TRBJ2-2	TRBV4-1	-	CASSQEGIAPGELFF	TGCGCCAGCAGCCAAGAAGGGATAGCGCCCGGGGAGCTGTTTTTT
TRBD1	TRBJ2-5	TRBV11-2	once	CASSRQGRAQYF	TGTGCCAGCAGCAGACAGGGTAGGGCCCAGTACTTC
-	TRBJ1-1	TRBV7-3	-	CASSRTRNTEAFF	TGTGCCAGCAGCAGAACGCGGAACACTGAAGCTTTCTTT
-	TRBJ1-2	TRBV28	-	CASSSRTENYGYTF	TGTGCCAGCAGTTCCCGGACGGAAAACTATGGCTACACCTTC
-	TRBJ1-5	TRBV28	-	CAGRQPNQPQHF	TGTGCCGGAAGACAGCCTAATCAGCCCCAGCATTTT
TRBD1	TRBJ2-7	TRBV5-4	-	CASSSPGQDFYEQYF	TGTGCCAGCAGCTCGCCCGGACAGGATTTCTACGAGCAGTACTTC
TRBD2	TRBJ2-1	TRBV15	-	CATSRDRGTSRPQFF	TGTGCCACCAGCAGAGATAGGGGGACTAGTCGGCCTCAGTTCTTC
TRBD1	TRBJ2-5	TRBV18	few	CASSRTGPGETQYF	TGTGCCAGCTCACGGACAGGTCCGGGGGAGACCCAGTACTTC
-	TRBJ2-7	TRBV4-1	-	CASSQRVGSYEQYF	TGCGCCAGCAGCCAAAGGGTAGGATCCTACGAGCAGTACTTC
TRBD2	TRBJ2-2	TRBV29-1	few	CSVLPGGSHGELFF	TGCAGCGTCCTACCGGGGGGGTCCCACGGGGAGCTGTTTTTT
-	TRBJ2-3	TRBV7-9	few	CASSLVVDTQYF	TGTGCCAGCAGCTTAGTAGTAGATACGCAGTATTTT
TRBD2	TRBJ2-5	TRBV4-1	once	CASSQVPPGLAGETQYF	TGCGCCAGCAGCCAAGTACCTCCGGGACTAGCGGGAGAGACCCAGTACTTC
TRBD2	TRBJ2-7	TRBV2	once	CASSEGLAGVAYF	TGTGCCAGCAGTGAGGGACTAGCGGGAGTAGCGTACTTC
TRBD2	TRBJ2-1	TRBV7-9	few	CASSPRLATSSREQFF	TGTGCCAGCAGCCCCAGACTAGCCACCTCCTCGCGGGAGCAGTTCTTC
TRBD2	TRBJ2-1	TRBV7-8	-	CASSPRAGGTVNEQFF	TGTGCCAGCAGCCCGAGAGCGGGAGGTACGGTCAATGAGCAGTTCTTC
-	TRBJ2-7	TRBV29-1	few	CSGTAPNSYEQYF	TGCAGCGGGACAGCCCCGAACTCCTACGAGCAGTACTTC